This entry is about one T cell receptor beta chain. The data were taken from a study of identical twins. Using its own MiXCR run on the 5' RACE reads, TCRdb lists one record per CDR3 protein. The data contain roughly 540,000 distinct CDR3 sequences, under 25% of them seen just once; the ten biggest clones take up 0.91%. Germline V gives CDR1 SGHDN, CDR2 FVKESK. Trimming stripped 5 bases from V and 5 bases from J, with 9 bases between. This CDR3 comprises 12 residues. The data also belong to a second study, concerning T cells expressing NK-cell markers. Per that paper: Seropositivity for HCMV was found in seven of the eight sequenced donors, with one seronegative. A few of the donors also had these clonotypes leading their CD3+CD56-NKG2C+ fraction. Specificity for HCMV among expanded NKG2C+ T cell clones was not established.

The V call is TRBV14, the J call TRBJ2-5; D remains ambiguous. The sequenced sample consisted of CD4+ T cells sorted from blood. This TCR was recovered from a woman between 18 and 30 years old in good health. As DNA, the CDR3 is TGTGCCAGCAGCAGTCAGGCTGAGACCCAGTACTTC. Translation gives CASSSQAETQYF.